The 19 T cell receptor beta chains listed next were all sequenced from one sample in a study of OX40 agonist ivuxolimab in advanced cancers. Sequencing was performed with immunoSEQ multiplex PCR; in TCRdb, only in-frame clones are kept and a portion is missing. In the table there are about 54,000 clones, roughly 92% of which are singletons. This sample comprised CD4+ or CD8+ T cells sorted from blood, obtained in a trial of the OX40 agonist ivuxolimab. These receptors all stem from an adult with an advanced solid tumor such as melanoma, head and neck, liver or kidney cancer.

V and J are TRBV28 and TRBJ1-1; unclear D gene. V gave up 2 bases and J gave up 10 bases, with 17 bases separating them. CDR1 and CDR2 (germline): MDHEN, SYDVKM. The CDR3 is made up of 14 amino acids. The DNA for the CDR3 is TGTGCCAGCAGTTTAACGCCCGCGAGGGATCGAGCTTTCTTT. Encoded protein: CASSLTPARDRAFF.

The rearrangement joins TRBV2 to TRBJ2-7, with D perhaps given as TRBD1 or TRBD2 (5 bases each). V was shortened by 1 base and J by 6 bases, with 10 bases between the two germline ends. This CDR3 comprises 13 residues. In germline, CDR1 is SNHLY, CDR2 FYNNEI. This CDR3 reads CASSEESGTEQYF. The DNA of the CDR3 is TGTGCCAGCAGTGAAGAGTCAGGGACCGAGCAGTACTTC.

The chain carries TRBV28 and TRBJ1-6; TRBD1 agrees at 9 bases. Germline assignment: CDR1 MDHEN and CDR2 SYDVKM. The CDR3 covers 14 residues. J lost 8 bases, V lost 5 bases, and 4 bases had no gene match. The CDR3 reads CASSDRGKYSPLHF. The CDR3 coding sequence is TGTGCCAGCAGTGACAGGGGGAAGTATTCACCCCTCCACTTT.

The chain joins TRBV28 to TRBJ2-1, with 9 bases that match TRBD2. V lost 8 bases and J lost 2; bases outside the gene matches: 10. Germline CDR1 and CDR2: MDHEN and SYDVKM. This CDR3 is built from 16 residues. CDR3 in DNA: TGTGCCAGCCACGAGGGGGGGACTAGCACCTACAATGAGCAGTTCTTC. Amino acids: CASHEGGTSTYNEQFF.

The chain couples TRBV9 to TRBJ2-3; 7 bases align to TRBD2. This CDR3 is 15 amino acids long. Per germline, CDR1 SGDLS and CDR2 YYNGEE. V dropped 4 bases and J dropped 2; count of bases not matched to a gene: 7. The CDR3 sequence: CASSLRGVPTDTQYF. The CDR3 DNA is TGTGCCAGCAGCTTACGGGGGGTCCCCACAGATACGCAGTATTTT.

The chain carries TRBV15 and TRBJ2-7; D perhaps matches TRBD2 (6 bases). The CDR3 consists of 13 residues. Trimming left V 1 base short and J 4 bases short, with 8 bases between. Germline V gene lookup returns CDR1 LNHNV and CDR2 YYDKDF (reference sequence). The CDR3 region is CATSRGLAYEQYF. In nucleotides, the CDR3 is TGTGCCACCAGCAGAGGGCTAGCGTACGAGCAGTACTTC.

J is TRBJ2-7 and V is TRBV27, with D hard to call. V gave up 4 bases and J gave up 1 base, with 8 bases separating them. Germline V gene data show CDR1 as MNHEY and CDR2 as SMNVEV (reference sequence). CDR3 length equals 13 residues. The CDR3 bases are TGTGCCAGCAGTTGGAGTCCTTCCTACGAGCAGTACTTC. Protein: CASSWSPSYEQYF.

The chain is built from TRBV27 and TRBJ1-1, with D unresolved. In germline, CDR1 is MNHEY, CDR2 SMNVEV (reference sequence). V dropped 3 bases and J dropped 1 base, with 9 bases sitting between them. The CDR3 runs 14 residues. CDR3 bases: TGTGCCAGCAGTTTTGGGGATTCGAACACTGAAGCTTTCTTT. Amino acid sequence: CASSFGDSNTEAFF.

The gene calls are TRBV4-1 and TRBJ1-4; 9 bases match TRBD1. Germline trimming cut 4 bases from V and 7 bases from J; bases unmatched to any gene: 4. Per germline, CDR1 MGHRA and CDR2 YSYEKL. CDR3 size: 14 residues. CDR3 DNA: TGCGCCAGCAGCCGATGGACAGGGGTTGAAAAACTGTTTTTT. It specifies CASSRWTGVEKLFF.

This clone was picked up one time. The chain has TRBV19 and TRBJ1-4, with no clear D. Trimming removed 4 bases from V and 3 bases from J, with 9 bases in between. Germline assignment: CDR1 LNHDA and CDR2 SQIVND (reference sequence). The CDR3 has 14 amino acids. CDR3 protein: CASSKTLANEKLFF. The CDR3 DNA is TGTGCCAGTAGTAAGACACTGGCTAATGAAAAACTGTTTTTT.

J is TRBJ1-5 and V is TRBV7-9, with D possibly being TRBD1 (5 bases). CDR3 size: 12 residues. Trimming removed 4 bases at V and 7 bases at J, with 8 bases between. Germline CDR1 is SEHNR and CDR2 is FQNEAQ (reference sequence). The CDR3 loop is CASSSGGQPQHF. In DNA, the CDR3 is TGTGCCAGCAGCTCTGGGGGGCAGCCCCAGCATTTT.

The rearrangement joins TRBV28 to TRBJ2-1; D perhaps matches TRBD1 (5 bases). V lost 6 bases to trimming and J lost 6 bases, with 9 bases between them. This CDR3 has 12 residues. Germline V gene lookup returns CDR1 MDHEN and CDR2 SYDVKM. The CDR3 spells CASSVRVNEQFF. For the CDR3, the DNA is TGTGCCAGCAGCGTCAGGGTCAATGAGCAGTTCTTC.

CDR3 amino acids: CASSPPDNFYNEQFF. CDR3 in DNA: TGTGCCAGCTCACCACCGGACAATTTCTACAATGAGCAGTTCTTC. J is TRBJ2-1 and V is TRBV18; D perhaps matches TRBD1 (5 bases). Germline-derived CDR1 and CDR2 are KGHSH and LQKENI. The V end lost 0 bases, the J end lost 3 bases, and 9 bases lay between the germline ends. This CDR3 is 15 amino acids long.

The chain employs TRBV7-3 and TRBJ2-3; D remains unclear. CDR1 SGHTA and CDR2 FQGTGA come from the germline V gene. This CDR3 comprises 13 residues. With 4 bases removed from V and 4 bases from J, the gap between germline ends came to 9 bases. CDR3 amino acids: CASSSSGPDTQYF. The CDR3 coding sequence is TGTGCCAGCAGCTCCTCGGGCCCAGATACGCAGTATTTT.

The rearrangement links TRBV29-1 to TRBJ1-1; D is possibly TRBD1 (5 bases). Trimming removed 4 bases at V and 6 bases at J, with 15 bases between. The CDR3 has 13 amino acids. Looked up from germline, CDR1 is SQVTM and CDR2 is ANQGSEA. For the CDR3, the DNA is TGCAGCGTTGTTCCAGGGAGGAGGCCTGAAGCTTTCTTT. Translation gives CSVVPGRRPEAFF.

The J gene is TRBJ1-2, the V gene TRBV6-1, with a possible D match to TRBD1 (5 bases). Germline V gene sequence: CDR1 MNHNS, CDR2 SASEGT. The CDR3 is 12 residues long. Trimming took off 5 bases at V and 8 bases at J, with 12 bases between the two ends. CDR3 DNA: TGTGCCAGCAGTTCCGCGGGGGGGGGCTACACCTTC. Translating gives CASSSAGGGYTF.

This clone has a single count. Mismatch with germline at one junction end may stem from a read error. The J gene is TRBJ2-5, the V gene TRBV11-2, with unresolved D. The germline V gene has CDR1 SGHAT and CDR2 FQNNGV. CDR3 size: 15 residues. CDR3 bases: TGTGCCGGCAGCTTAGATTTCGGGCGGCAAGAGACCCAGTACTTC. It is translated as CAGSLDFGRQETQYF.

This sequence joins TRBV7-8 and TRBJ1-2; D remains ambiguous. The germline gives CDR1 SGHVS, CDR2 FQNEAQ. V lost 0 bases and J 7 bases, leaving 9 bases between the germline ends. This CDR3 is 13 amino acids long. Written as DNA, the CDR3 is TGTGCCAGCAGCTTAGCGGACGGACCTGGCTACACCTTC. Protein product: CASSLADGPGYTF.

This rearrangement joins TRBV5-1 to TRBJ1-1; perhaps TRBD1 as D (5 bases). The CDR3 loop spans 14 amino acids. Germline values: CDR1 SGHRS, CDR2 YFSETQ. Deletions cut 6 bases from V and 4 bases from J, with 16 bases between. The CDR3 spells CASKTSGLGTEAFF. In DNA, the CDR3 is TGCGCCAGCAAGACCTCAGGGTTGGGCACTGAAGCTTTCTTT.